The T cell receptor (beta chain) under discussion was sequenced for a study of blood T cell repertoires in COVID-19. The overall study: COVID-19 samples, acute and convalescent, were from the United States, Italy and Spain. The analysed material was cDNA or gDNA that came from T cells, B-cell-depleted T cells, or PBMCs.

Seattle patient enrollment occurred during active infection, with longitudinal follow-up thereafter. Methods used by the authors: The assay estimated nucleated cells by amplifying reference gene primers. Here immunoSEQ multiplex PCR was the method, and the copy in TCRdb shows in-frame clones only, minus some. The V and J calls and clone size were taken over from that table, and D and trimming were inferred from the DNA. The sample has 150,000 to 200,000 clones, less than 90% seen once. This CDR3 has 15 amino acids. Germline CDR1 and CDR2: LNHDA and SQIVND (reference sequence). Trimming left V 6 bases short and J 0 bases short, with 12 bases between.

The sequenced sample was peripheral blood. The genes are TRBV19 and TRBJ1-5; D possibly corresponds to TRBD1 (5 bases). The sequence derives from a woman aged 60-70 years with COVID-19, enrolled during active disease. CDR3 in DNA: TGTGCCAGTAGGGAGGGGCTTTATAGCAATCAGCCCCAGCATTTT. Residues: CASREGLYSNQPQHF.